These 25 T cell receptor beta chains share one sample of origin, sequenced in a study of cytomegalovirus exposure and HLA in healthy donors. PCR involved 60 Vbeta and 13 Jbeta primers. TCRdb keeps only in-frame clones here, not all; method: immunoSEQ multiplex PCR. The data contain around 95,000 clones, roughly four fifths of them singletons. Material: PBMCs. These receptors all come from a man aged 25 to 40 in good health and CMV-seropositive.

This chain links TRBV6-5 with TRBJ1-1; tentatively, D is TRBD1 (5 bases). The length of the CDR3 is 14 residues. Germline V CDR1 and CDR2: MNHEY, SVGAGI. V was clipped by 5 bases and J by 4 bases, with 14 bases between them. CDR3 sequence reads: CASSDTGGGTEAFF. CDR3 sequence (DNA): TGTGCCAGCAGTGATACAGGTGGTGGCACTGAAGCTTTCTTT.

The chain links TRBV28 to TRBJ2-2; D is possibly TRBD1 (5 bases). The CDR3 is made up of 17 amino acids. Per germline, CDR1 MDHEN and CDR2 SYDVKM. V was cut by 3 bases and J by 3 bases, with 17 bases left in between. Written as DNA, the CDR3 is TGTGCCAGCAGTTTTCGCGCCTTTAGGGGCGACACCGGGGAGCTGTTTTTT. Translation gives CASSFRAFRGDTGELFF.

The rearrangement joins TRBV10-3 to TRBJ2-5, with D possibly matching TRBD1 (6 bases). The CDR3 spans 15 residues. Germline CDR1 is ENHRY and CDR2 is SYGVKD. Between the trimmed V and J ends, which lost 3 bases and 4 bases, there was a span of 15 bases. The CDR3 sequence: CAISDVTGVRETQYF. The CDR3 DNA follows: TGTGCCATCAGTGATGTGACAGGCGTTAGAGAGACCCAGTACTTC.

This chain joins TRBV7-2 and TRBJ2-7; the D gene is possibly TRBD2 (5 bases). This CDR3 contains 14 residues. From germline, CDR1 is SGHTA and CDR2 FQGNSA. Trimming pared 5 bases from V and 2 bases from J, leaving 13 bases between. Here the CDR3 reads CASSLRAVPYEQYF. In nucleotides, the CDR3 is TGTGCCAGCAGCCTACGAGCGGTCCCCTACGAGCAGTACTTC.

The CDR3 DNA follows: TGTGCCAGCAGACGGAGGACGGTGGATTCACCCCTCCACTTT. This sequence encodes CASRRRTVDSPLHF. V gene TRBV6-5 combines with J gene TRBJ1-6; no clear D. Germline CDR1 MNHEY, CDR2 SVGAGI. There are 14 residues in the CDR3. Trimming pared 6 bases from V and 8 bases from J, leaving 14 bases between.

The chain joins TRBV18 to TRBJ2-5; 10 bases fit TRBD2. Per the germline V gene, CDR1 is KGHSH and CDR2 is LQKENI. This CDR3 is 15 amino acids long. Trimming at V came to 1 base and at J to 9 bases, leaving 8 bases not matched to a gene. CDR3 in amino acids: CASSPQGLAETAQYF. Written as DNA, the CDR3 is TGTGCCAGCTCACCACAAGGACTAGCGGAGACCGCCCAGTACTTC.

This chain uses TRBV5-1 with TRBJ1-6; a weak D match, TRBD1 (5 bases). The germline CDR1 and CDR2 sequences are SGHRS and YFSETQ. The CDR3 contains 14 residues. The germline V and J ends were trimmed by 0 bases and 8 bases, with 9 bases remaining between them. In DNA form, the CDR3 reads TGCGCCAGCAGCTTGGGGGGCAGGGATTCACCCCTCCACTTT. It codes for CASSLGGRDSPLHF.

The chain links TRBV2 to TRBJ1-5; TRBD1 is a possible D gene (6 bases). V was trimmed by 6 bases and J by 1 base, leaving 13 bases between them. The CDR3 consists of 15 residues. Germline V gene sequence: CDR1 SNHLY, CDR2 FYNNEI. The CDR3: CASRARGGSNQPQHF. The CDR3 nucleotides are TGTGCCAGCAGGGCTAGGGGGGGAAGCAATCAGCCCCAGCATTTT.

This clone was seen only once. Sequence at one end of the junction differs from germline and may be a read error. The chain recombines TRBV7-9 with TRBJ1-2; possible D gene TRBD1, 6 bases. CDR1 and CDR2 (germline): SEHNR, FQNEAQ (reference sequence). This CDR3 contains 12 residues. This CDR3 reads CSSSLVTGGYTF. The CDR3 region has the DNA TGTTCCAGCAGCTTAGTAACAGGGGGCTACACCTTC. The variable domain in full, with the rest retrieved from reference TRBV7-9 and TRBJ1-2, is DTGVSQNPRHKITKRGQNVTFRCDPISEHNRLYWYRQTLGQGPEFLTYFQNEAQLEKSRLLSDRFSAERPKGSFSTLEIQRTEQGDSAMYLCSSSLVTGGYTFGSGTRLTVV.

The chain employs TRBV29-1 and TRBJ2-1, with TRBD1 matching 8 bases. The CDR3 is 13 amino acids. After removal of 8 bases from V and 5 bases from J, the junction contained 8 bases not matched to a gene. Per the germline V gene, CDR1 is SQVTM and CDR2 is ANQGSEA. The chain's CDR3 is CSHGQGGHNEQFF. CDR3 coding DNA: TGCAGCCACGGACAGGGTGGCCACAATGAGCAGTTCTTC.

The chain is built from TRBV10-3 and TRBJ2-1; the D gene is possibly TRBD2 (6 bases). CDR1 is ENHRY and CDR2 is SYGVKD in the germline V gene. V lost 2 bases, J lost 8 bases, and 19 bases lay in between. The length of the CDR3 is 16 residues. Written as DNA, the CDR3 is TGTGCCATCAGTGAGCTTAGGGGTGCGGGAATCTATGAGCAGTTCTTC. Protein: CAISELRGAGIYEQFF.

J is TRBJ2-7 and V is TRBV29-1; D is possibly TRBD1 (5 bases). CDR3 size: 15 residues. The V and J ends lost 0 bases and 2 bases respectively, with 14 bases between them. Germline V gene lookup returns CDR1 SQVTM and CDR2 ANQGSEA. This CDR3 reads CSVEDRAQATYEQYF. The CDR3 DNA reads as TGCAGCGTTGAAGATCGAGCACAGGCAACCTACGAGCAGTACTTC.

This clone was seen a few times. CDR3 coding DNA: TGTGCCAGCAGCCAATACGCCGGGACAACGACCCAGCATTTT. Amino acid sequence: CASSQYAGTTTQHF. V usage is TRBV5-6 and J usage is TRBJ1-5, with a weak D call TRBD1 (6 bases). V dropped 4 bases and J dropped 11 bases, with 19 bases sitting between them. The CDR3 is made up of 14 amino acids. Germline CDR1 and CDR2: SGHDT and YYEEEE.

V and J are TRBV5-8 and TRBJ1-5; D not resolved. Germline V gene lookup returns CDR1 SGHTS and CDR2 YDEGEE. The CDR3 runs 13 residues. V dropped 1 base and J dropped 4 bases, with 6 bases sitting between them. CDR3 residues: CASSLQANQPQHF. DNA for the CDR3: TGTGCCAGCAGCTTGCAGGCTAATCAGCCCCAGCATTTT.

The CDR3 region is CASSFLYRDRVVDTEAFF. The CDR3 bases are TGTGCCAGCAGCTTCCTCTACCGGGACAGGGTGGTGGACACTGAAGCTTTCTTT. The V and J genes are TRBV5-5 and TRBJ1-1; 9 bases match TRBD1. The CDR3 runs 18 residues. With 2 bases clipped from V and 3 bases from J, the junction kept 14 bases outside the gene matches. Per the germline V gene, CDR1 is SGHKS and CDR2 is YYEKEE (reference sequence). The variable domain in full, completed from reference TRBV5-5 and TRBJ1-1, reads DAGVTQSPTHLIKTRGQQVTLRCSPISGHKSVSWYQQVLGQGPQFIFQYYEKEERGRGNFPDRFSARQFPNYSSELNVNALLLGDSALYLCASSFLYRDRVVDTEAFFGQGTRLTVV.

The V and J genes are TRBV5-1 and TRBJ1-4, with TRBD1 as a possible D gene (6 bases). Germline V gene lookup returns CDR1 SGHRS and CDR2 YFSETQ. Trimming stripped 4 bases from V and 2 bases from J, with 15 bases between. The CDR3 has 16 residues. Here the CDR3 reads CASSNGEGGTNEKLFF. The CDR3 DNA reads as TGCGCCAGCAGCAACGGAGAGGGGGGGACTAATGAAAAACTGTTTTTT.

The chain is built from TRBV6-1 and TRBJ2-7; D might be TRBD1 (6 bases). The CDR3 is 15 residues long. The V end lost 2 bases, the J end lost 5 bases, and 16 bases lay between the germline ends. CDR1 is MNHNS and CDR2 is SASEGT in the germline V gene. CDR3 region: CASSEQIGGGHEQYF. The CDR3 DNA reads as TGTGCCAGCAGTGAACAAATAGGGGGTGGCCACGAGCAGTACTTC.

This chain uses TRBV14 with TRBJ1-1, with D perhaps TRBD1 (5 bases). The CDR3 runs 15 residues. V lost 3 bases and J 4 bases, leaving 15 bases between the germline ends. Germline CDR1 SGHDN, CDR2 FVKESK. The chain's CDR3 is CASSHSWGRATEAFF. CDR3 bases: TGTGCCAGCAGCCATTCCTGGGGCAGAGCCACTGAAGCTTTCTTT.

CDR3 coding DNA: TGTGCCAGCAGGAGCCGCGGACAGAGGAACACCGGGGAGCTGTTTTTT. It encodes CASRSRGQRNTGELFF. This chain links TRBV9 with TRBJ2-2; D is possibly TRBD1 (6 bases). The germline V and J ends were trimmed by 5 bases and 1 base, with 15 bases remaining between them. This CDR3 is built from 16 residues. Germline V gene data show CDR1 as SGDLS and CDR2 as YYNGEE.

The chain couples TRBV5-1 to TRBJ2-3, with a weak D call TRBD1 (6 bases). This CDR3 has 13 residues. Germline loops: CDR1 SGHRS, CDR2 YFSETQ. Between the trimmed V and J ends, which lost 3 bases and 4 bases, there was a span of 9 bases. As DNA, the CDR3 is TGCGCCAGCAGCTATCCAGGGGCAGATACGCAGTATTTT. Translated: CASSYPGADTQYF.

This chain uses TRBV7-2 with TRBJ2-5; 8 bases align to TRBD2. In germline, CDR1 is SGHTA, CDR2 FQGNSA. After removal of 5 bases from V and 11 bases from J, the junction contained 22 bases not matched to a gene. The CDR3 loop spans 17 amino acids. CDR3 DNA: TGTGCCAGCAGCCCGGAGCTTCTACTAGCGGCTGGAGGTTCTCAGTACTTC. Encoded protein: CASSPELLLAAGGSQYF. Full variable domain (outside the CDR3, taken from reference TRBV7-2 and TRBJ2-5): GAGVSQSPSNKVTEKGKDVELRCDPISGHTALYWYRQSLGQGLEFLIYFQGNSAPDKSGLPSDRFSAERTGGSVSTLTIQRTQQEDSAVYLCASSPELLLAAGGSQYFGPGTRLLVL.

The chain has TRBV28 and TRBJ2-7, with D perhaps matching TRBD1 (6 bases). Trimming took off 3 bases at V and 2 bases at J, with 17 bases between the two ends. Germline CDR1 is MDHEN and CDR2 is SYDVKM. This CDR3 is built from 16 residues. The CDR3 region is CASSFTPHTGTYEQYF. In nucleotides, the CDR3 is TGTGCCAGCAGTTTCACACCCCACACAGGGACCTACGAGCAGTACTTC. Full variable domain (missing parts from reference TRBV28 and TRBJ2-7): DVKVTQSSRYLVKRTGEKVFLECVQDMDHENMFWYRQDPGLGLRLIYFSYDVKMKEKGDIPEGYSVSREKKERFSLILESASTNQTSMYLCASSFTPHTGTYEQYFGPGTRLTVT.

The genes are TRBV27 and TRBJ1-2; 7 nucleotides match TRBD1. With V trimmed by 3 bases and J by 8 bases, 9 bases remained unmatched. This CDR3 is built from 14 residues. In germline, CDR1 is MNHEY, CDR2 SMNVEV (reference sequence). The chain's CDR3 is CASSFTKGARGYTF. Here the CDR3 DNA reads TGTGCCAGCAGTTTCACGAAGGGGGCGCGGGGCTACACCTTC.

This chain connects TRBV10-3 to TRBJ2-1, with TRBD2 identical over 9 bases. The CDR3 is made up of 16 amino acids. Per germline, CDR1 ENHRY and CDR2 SYGVKD. With 9 bases clipped from V and 2 bases from J, the junction kept 11 bases outside the gene matches. This chain's CDR3 is CAMRGHTSGPYNEQFF. The CDR3 DNA reads as TGTGCCATGAGAGGACATACTAGCGGGCCCTACAATGAGCAGTTCTTC.

This sequence joins TRBV5-6 and TRBJ2-7; 11 positions agree with TRBD1. This CDR3 is 15 amino acids long. Germline CDR1 and CDR2: SGHDT and YYEEEE. Trimming at V came to 0 bases and at J to 2 bases, leaving 1 base not matched to a gene. The CDR3 sequence is CASSLAGQGAYEQYF. CDR3 DNA: TGTGCCAGCAGCTTGGCGGGACAGGGGGCCTACGAGCAGTACTTC.